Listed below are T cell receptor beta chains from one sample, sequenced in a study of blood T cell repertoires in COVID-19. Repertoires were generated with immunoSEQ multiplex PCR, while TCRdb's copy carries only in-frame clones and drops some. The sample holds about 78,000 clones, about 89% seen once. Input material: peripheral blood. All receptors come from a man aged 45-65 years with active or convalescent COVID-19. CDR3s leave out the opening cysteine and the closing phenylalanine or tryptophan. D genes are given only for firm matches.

CDR3: AWRLAGGTNEQF
J: TRBJ2-1
D: TRBD2
V: TRBV30

CDR3: ASSLYPAAGELF
J: TRBJ2-2
D: NA
V: TRBV28

CDR3: ASSAGLAGTAYNEQF
J: TRBJ2-1
D: TRBD2
V: TRBV7-9

CDR3: ASSPETEKLF
J: TRBJ1-4
D: NA
V: TRBV12-3/TRBV12-4

CDR3: ASSLYRSNSPLH
J: TRBJ1-6
D: NA
V: TRBV5-1

CDR3: ASSLWGASSNQPQH
J: TRBJ1-5
D: NA
V: TRBV28

CDR3: ASSSPKGAGELF
J: TRBJ2-2
D: NA
V: TRBV11-3

CDR3: ASSPDSLYGYT
J: TRBJ1-2
D: NA
V: TRBV27

CDR3: AWTSGGALGDTQY
J: TRBJ2-3
D: TRBD2
V: TRBV30

CDR3: ASSSIGQGGETQY
J: TRBJ2-5
D: TRBD1
V: TRBV6-6

CDR3: ASSFGGLDTQY
J: TRBJ2-3
D: NA
V: TRBV5-6

CDR3: ASSRQNYGYT
J: TRBJ1-2
D: NA
V: TRBV6-2/TRBV6-3